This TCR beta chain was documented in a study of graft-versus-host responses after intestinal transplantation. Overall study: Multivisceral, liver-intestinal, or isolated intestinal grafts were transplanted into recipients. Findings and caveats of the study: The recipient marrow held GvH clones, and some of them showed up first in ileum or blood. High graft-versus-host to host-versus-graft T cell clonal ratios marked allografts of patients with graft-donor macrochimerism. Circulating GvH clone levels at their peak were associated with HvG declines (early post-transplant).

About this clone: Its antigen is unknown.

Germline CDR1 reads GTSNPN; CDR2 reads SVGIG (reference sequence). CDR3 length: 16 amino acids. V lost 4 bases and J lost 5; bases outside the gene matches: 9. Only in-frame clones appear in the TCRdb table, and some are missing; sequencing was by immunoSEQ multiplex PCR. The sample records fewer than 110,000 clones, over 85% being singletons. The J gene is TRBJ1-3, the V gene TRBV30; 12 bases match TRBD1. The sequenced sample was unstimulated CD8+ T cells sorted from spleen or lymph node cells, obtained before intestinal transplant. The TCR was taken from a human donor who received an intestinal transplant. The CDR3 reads CAWNPGQGARRNTIYF. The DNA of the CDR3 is TGTGCCTGGAATCCGGGACAGGGGGCTAGAAGAAACACCATATATTTT. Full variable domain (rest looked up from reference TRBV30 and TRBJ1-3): SQTIHQWPATLVQPVGSPLSLECTVEGTSNPNLYWYRQAAGRGLQLLFYSVGIGQISSEVPQNLSASRPQDRQFILSSKKLLLSDSGFYLCAWNPGQGARRNTIYFGEGSWLTVV.